The 6 T cell receptor beta chains below all came from one sample that was sequenced in a study of T cells in Graves' hyperthyroidism and ophthalmopathy. RNA transcripts gave rise to amplified TCR beta CDR3 regions. HTBI primers were the set used in a first-round RT-PCR of the TCR CDR3. TCRdb recomputed calls from the multiplex PCR reads with MiXCR, one row per CDR3 protein. The sample lists roughly 740,000 distinct CDR3 sequences, roughly 17% occurring once. Sequencing was done on a sample of blood. The receptors come from a man aged 18 to 35 with Graves' hyperthyroidism.

This clonotype was detected a few times. The rearrangement uses TRBV29-1 and TRBJ2-1, with D perhaps matching TRBD1 (6 bases). The germline V gene encodes CDR1 SQVTM and CDR2 ANQGSEA. The V end lost 4 bases, the J end lost 8 bases, and 12 bases lay between the germline ends. The CDR3 loop spans 12 amino acids. CDR3 nucleotide sequence: TGCAGCGTTGGTGGGGGCCAGGATGAGCAGTTCTTC. Translation: CSVGGGQDEQFF.

The rearrangement joins TRBV15 to TRBJ1-1; TRBD1 is a possible D gene (5 bases). This CDR3 contains 13 residues. V lost 7 bases and J 3 bases, leaving 12 bases between the germline ends. Germline V lookup: CDR1 LNHNV, CDR2 YYDKDF (reference sequence). Here the CDR3 DNA reads TGTGCCACCACCCTCGGGGGGGACACTGAAGCTTTCTTT. This codes for CATTLGGDTEAFF.

The table lists this clonotype with many counts. The chain has TRBV29-1 and TRBJ2-3, with TRBD2 matching over 8 bases. With V trimmed by 4 bases and J by 5 bases, 11 bases remained unmatched. CDR1 SQVTM and CDR2 ANQGSEA come from the germline V gene. CDR3 length equals 15 residues. The CDR3 DNA reads TGCAGCGTTGGTGGGGCGGGAGGCGACGGAGATACGCAGTATTTT. Protein product: CSVGGAGGDGDTQYF.

This chain links TRBV29-1 with TRBJ1-2; D is ambiguous. V gave up 3 bases and J gave up 7 bases, with 6 bases separating them. CDR3 length: 10 amino acids. CDR1 and CDR2 from the germline V gene are SQVTM and ANQGSEA. The CDR3 DNA reads TGCAGCGTTGAGAAGGGTGGCTACACCTTC. This encodes CSVEKGGYTF.

This clonotype was seen more than once but under ten times. The rearrangement uses TRBV14 and TRBJ2-1; possible D gene TRBD2, 6 bases. With 3 bases removed from V and 5 bases from J, the gap between germline ends came to 14 bases. CDR1 SGHDN and CDR2 FVKESK come from the germline V gene. The CDR3 length is 15 residues. CDR3 nucleotides: TGTGCCAGCAGCCACTTGACTAGAAAGAACAATGAGCAGTTCTTC. Its translation: CASSHLTRKNNEQFF.

This clonotype occurred a few times. The V and J genes are TRBV28 and TRBJ2-4; possible D gene TRBD2, 6 bases. The V and J ends lost 8 bases and 0 bases respectively, with 17 bases between them. The V gene's germline CDR1 is MDHEN and CDR2 SYDVKM. This CDR3 contains 16 residues. The CDR3 region has the DNA TGTGCCAGCTCGGGGGAGTCGGGGCTAGCCAAAAACATTCAGTACTTC. This gives the protein CASSGESGLAKNIQYF. Based on the CDR3 plus reference TRBV28 and TRBJ2-4, the full variable domain is DVKVTQSSRYLVKRTGEKVFLECVQDMDHENMFWYRQDPGLGLRLIYFSYDVKMKEKGDIPEGYSVSREKKERFSLILESASTNQTSMYLCASSGESGLAKNIQYFGAGTRLSVL.